The entry below gives a single TCR beta chain sequence along with its context. This specimen comes from a study of OX40 agonist ivuxolimab in advanced cancers. Study in general: Ivuxolimab, which patients received intravenously every 2 weeks, was dosed at 0.01 to 10 mg/kg. Each dose-escalation patient presented with hepatocellular carcinoma, melanoma, renal cell or head and neck cancer. Previous treatment with anti-PD-1, anti-PD-L1 or anti-CTLA-4 therapy was allowed; 40% had received some.

Collection of blood occurred at baseline, at cycle 4 day 1, and at cycle 7 day 1. J gave up 6 bases and V 5 bases, and 7 bases lay outside the gene matches. The CDR3 covers 14 residues. Germline assignment: CDR1 SGHAT and CDR2 FQNNGV. This table comes from immunoSEQ multiplex PCR, and its TCRdb copy is limited to in-frame clones, with some not included. The repertoire holds about 79,000 clones, with roughly 88% as singletons. The source of this sequence is an adult with an advanced solid tumor such as melanoma, head and neck, liver or kidney cancer. The V gene is TRBV11-2, the J gene TRBJ1-5; TRBD1 matches 7 bases. The specimen was CD4+ or CD8+ T cells sorted from blood, collected in a trial of the OX40 agonist ivuxolimab. The CDR3 DNA is TGTGCCAGCAGCACCCGACAGGGTGGTCAGCCCCAGCATTTT. Translated, it gives CASSTRQGGQPQHF.